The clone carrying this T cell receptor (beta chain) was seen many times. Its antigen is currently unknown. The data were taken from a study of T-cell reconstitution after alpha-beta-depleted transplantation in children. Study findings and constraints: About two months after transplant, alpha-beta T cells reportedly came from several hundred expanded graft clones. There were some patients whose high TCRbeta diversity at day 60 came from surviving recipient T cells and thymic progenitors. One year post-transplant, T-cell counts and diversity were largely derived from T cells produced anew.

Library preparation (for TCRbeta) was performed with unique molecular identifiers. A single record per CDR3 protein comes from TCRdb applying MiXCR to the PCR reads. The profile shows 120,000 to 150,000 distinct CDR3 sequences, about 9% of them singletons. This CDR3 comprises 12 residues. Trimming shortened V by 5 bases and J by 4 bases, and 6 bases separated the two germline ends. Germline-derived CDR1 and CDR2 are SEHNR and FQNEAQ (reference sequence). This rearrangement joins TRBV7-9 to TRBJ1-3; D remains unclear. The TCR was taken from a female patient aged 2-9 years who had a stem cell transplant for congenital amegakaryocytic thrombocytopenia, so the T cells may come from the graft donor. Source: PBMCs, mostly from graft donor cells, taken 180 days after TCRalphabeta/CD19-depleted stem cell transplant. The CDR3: CASSIVGNTIYF. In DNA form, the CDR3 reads TGTGCCAGCAGCATCGTGGGAAACACCATATATTTT.